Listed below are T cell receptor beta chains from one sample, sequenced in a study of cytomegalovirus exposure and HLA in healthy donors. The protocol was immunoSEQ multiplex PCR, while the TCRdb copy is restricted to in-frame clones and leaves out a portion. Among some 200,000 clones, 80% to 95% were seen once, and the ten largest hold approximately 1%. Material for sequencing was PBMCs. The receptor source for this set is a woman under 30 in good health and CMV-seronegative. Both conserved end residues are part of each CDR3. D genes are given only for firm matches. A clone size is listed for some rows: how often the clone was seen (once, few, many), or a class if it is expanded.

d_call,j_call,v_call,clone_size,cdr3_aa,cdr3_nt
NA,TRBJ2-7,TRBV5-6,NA,CASSLVGSLYEQYF,TGTGCCAGCAGCTTGGTGGGCTCCCTCTACGAGCAGTACTTC
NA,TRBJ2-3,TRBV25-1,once,CASSLTGTDTQYF,TGTGCCAGCAGTCTAACTGGCACAGATACGCAGTATTTT
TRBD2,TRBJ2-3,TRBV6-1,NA,CASSGGGFLDTQYF,TGTGCCAGCAGTGGGGGGGGTTTCTTAGATACGCAGTATTTT
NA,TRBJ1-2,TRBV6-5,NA,CASSRTFGGRDGYTF,TGTGCCAGCAGTAGGACGTTCGGGGGAAGAGATGGCTACACCTTC
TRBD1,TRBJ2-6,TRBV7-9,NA,CASSLGGQAGANVLTF,TGTGCCAGCAGCTTAGGGGGACAGGCTGGGGCCAACGTCCTGACTTTC
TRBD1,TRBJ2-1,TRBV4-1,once,CASSPPPGQSSYNEQFF,TGCGCCAGCAGCCCCCCTCCGGGACAGAGCTCCTACAATGAGCAGTTCTTC
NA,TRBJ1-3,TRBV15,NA,CATSRRDNTGNTIYF,TGTGCCACCAGCAGACGTGACAACACTGGAAACACCATATATTTT
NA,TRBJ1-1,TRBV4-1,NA,CASSQDNQGTINTEAFF,TGCGCCAGCAGCCAAGATAATCAGGGGACCATAAACACTGAAGCTTTCTTT
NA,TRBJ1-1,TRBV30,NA,CAWSLYLEEGKNGEAFF,TGTGCCTGGAGTCTGTACCTAGAGGAGGGGAAGAACGGAGAAGCTTTCTTT
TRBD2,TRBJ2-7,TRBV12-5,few,CASGPGLAVVYEQYF,TGTGCTAGTGGTCCGGGACTAGCAGTCGTCTACGAGCAGTACTTC
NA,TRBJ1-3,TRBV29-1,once,CSVEIRAGNTIYF,TGCAGCGTTGAAATCAGGGCGGGAAACACCATATATTTT
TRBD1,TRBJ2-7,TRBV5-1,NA,CASSLTGTGVSGEQYF,TGCGCCAGCAGCCTAACCGGGACAGGGGTGAGTGGCGAGCAGTACTTC
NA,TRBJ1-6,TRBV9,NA,CASSSPLGRVMDSPLHF,TGTGCCAGCAGCTCCCCCCTCGGCAGGGTCATGGATTCACCCCTCCACTTT
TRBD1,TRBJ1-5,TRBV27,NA,CASSPPGQGNQPQHF,TGTGCCAGCAGTCCACCCGGACAGGGTAACCAGCCCCAGCATTTT
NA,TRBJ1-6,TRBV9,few,CASSPTPGAPLHF,TGTGCCAGCAGCCCAACCCCGGGAGCACCCCTCCACTTT
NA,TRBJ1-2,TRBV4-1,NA,CASSPTGLGYGYTF,TGCGCCAGCAGCCCTACAGGGTTGGGCTATGGCTACACCTTC
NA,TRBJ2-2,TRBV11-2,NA,CASSSARGAGELFF,TGTGCCAGCAGCTCGGCTAGGGGCGCCGGGGAGCTGTTTTTT
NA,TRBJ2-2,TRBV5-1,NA,CASSLQGPGELFF,TGCGCCAGCAGCTTGCAGGGCCCCGGGGAGCTGTTTTTT
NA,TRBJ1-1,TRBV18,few,CASYRQVGTEAFF,TGTGCCAGCTACCGACAGGTTGGGACTGAAGCTTTCTTT
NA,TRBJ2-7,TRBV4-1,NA,CASSHRTETYEQYF,TGCGCCAGCAGCCATCGGACTGAAACCTACGAGCAGTACTTC
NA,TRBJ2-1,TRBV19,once,CASSIDLGVSYNEQFF,TGTGCCAGTAGTATAGACCTCGGGGTATCCTACAATGAGCAGTTCTTC
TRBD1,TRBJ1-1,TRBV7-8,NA,CASSLEARVTGVIEAFF,TGTGCCAGCAGCTTAGAGGCCCGAGTGACAGGGGTAATTGAAGCTTTCTTT
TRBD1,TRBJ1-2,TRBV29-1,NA,CSVEPQGDGYGYTF,TGCAGCGTTGAGCCGCAGGGGGACGGCTATGGCTACACCTTC
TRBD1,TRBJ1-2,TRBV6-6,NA,CASYKDRVYGYTF,TGTGCCAGCTATAAGGACAGGGTTTATGGCTACACCTTC
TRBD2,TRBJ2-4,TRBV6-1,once,CASSDRTSGTSKNIQYF,TGTGCCAGCAGTGATAGGACTAGCGGGACCTCCAAAAACATTCAGTACTTC
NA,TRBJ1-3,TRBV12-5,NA,CASGLSTGQVHTIYF,TGTGCTAGTGGTTTGTCAACAGGTCAGGTGCACACCATATATTTT
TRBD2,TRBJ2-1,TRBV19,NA,CASSPSGGPKYNEQFF,TGTGCCAGTAGTCCCTCGGGGGGGCCGAAGTACAATGAGCAGTTCTTC
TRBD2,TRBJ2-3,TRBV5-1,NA,CASSLGGTSGGSDTQYF,TGCGCCAGCAGCTTGGGCGGGACTAGCGGGGGGTCGGATACGCAGTATTTT
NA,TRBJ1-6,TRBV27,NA,CASSLLGGSPLHF,TGTGCCAGCAGTTTATTGGGAGGTTCACCCCTCCACTTT
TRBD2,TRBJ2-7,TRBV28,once,CASSLPTSGLYEQYF,TGTGCCAGCAGCCTCCCGACTAGCGGTCTCTACGAGCAGTACTTC
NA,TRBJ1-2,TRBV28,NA,CASSPSGARSGYTF,TGTGCCAGCAGTCCCTCAGGGGCGCGCTCGGGCTACACCTTC
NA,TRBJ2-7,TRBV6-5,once,CASSYSLRGGNEQYF,TGTGCCAGCAGTTACTCTCTTAGGGGGGGGAACGAGCAGTACTTC
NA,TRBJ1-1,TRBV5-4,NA,CASSLDRGAGTEAFF,TGTGCCAGCAGCCTGGACCGGGGGGCGGGCACTGAAGCTTTCTTT
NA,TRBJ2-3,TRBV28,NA,CASSQGGPGSTDTQYF,TGTGCCAGCAGCCAAGGAGGGCCCGGTAGCACAGATACGCAGTATTTT
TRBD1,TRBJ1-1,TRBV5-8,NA,CASRYRGLNTEAFF,TGTGCCAGCAGGTACAGGGGTTTGAACACTGAAGCTTTCTTT
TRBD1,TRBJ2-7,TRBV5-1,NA,CASSLVVGTGGGEQYF,TGCGCCAGCAGCTTGGTCGTCGGGACAGGGGGTGGGGAGCAGTACTTC
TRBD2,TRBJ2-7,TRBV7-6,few,CASSLALASHEQYF,TGTGCCAGCAGCTTAGCACTAGCGTCCCACGAGCAGTACTTC
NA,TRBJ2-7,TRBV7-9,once,CASSSQQDLYEQYF,TGTGCCAGCAGCTCCCAACAGGATTTGTACGAGCAGTACTTC
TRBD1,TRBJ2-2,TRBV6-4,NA,CASSGDRINTGELFF,TGTGCCAGCAGCGGGGACAGGATTAACACCGGGGAGCTGTTTTTT
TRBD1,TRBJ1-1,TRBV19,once,CASSMDRGRDTEAFF,TGTGCCAGTAGTATGGACAGGGGGCGCGACACTGAAGCTTTCTTT
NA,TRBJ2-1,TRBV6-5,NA,CASSSRLELNEQFF,TGTGCCAGCAGTTCCAGACTAGAGTTAAATGAGCAGTTCTTC
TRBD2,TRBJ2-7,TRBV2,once,CASSAGGLAGYEQYF,TGTGCCAGCAGTGCAGGAGGACTAGCGGGCTACGAGCAGTACTTC
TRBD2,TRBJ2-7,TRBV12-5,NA,CASGFGGSLYEQYF,TGTGCTAGTGGTTTCGGCGGGAGTCTCTACGAGCAGTACTTC